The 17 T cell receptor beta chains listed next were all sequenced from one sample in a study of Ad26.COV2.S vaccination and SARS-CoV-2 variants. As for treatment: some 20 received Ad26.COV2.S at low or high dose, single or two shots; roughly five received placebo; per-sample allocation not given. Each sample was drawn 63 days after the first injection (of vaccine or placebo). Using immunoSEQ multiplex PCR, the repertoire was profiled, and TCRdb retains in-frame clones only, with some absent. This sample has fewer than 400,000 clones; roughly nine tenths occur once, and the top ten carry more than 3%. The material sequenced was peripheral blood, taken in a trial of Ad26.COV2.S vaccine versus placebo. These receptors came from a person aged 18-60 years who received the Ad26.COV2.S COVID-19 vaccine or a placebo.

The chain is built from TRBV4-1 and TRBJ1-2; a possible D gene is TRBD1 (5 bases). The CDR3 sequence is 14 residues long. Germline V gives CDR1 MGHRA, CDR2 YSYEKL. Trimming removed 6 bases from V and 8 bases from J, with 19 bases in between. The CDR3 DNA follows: TGCGCCAGCAGTCAAACAGGACTTTTAGGCGGCTACACCTTC. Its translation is CASSQTGLLGGYTF.

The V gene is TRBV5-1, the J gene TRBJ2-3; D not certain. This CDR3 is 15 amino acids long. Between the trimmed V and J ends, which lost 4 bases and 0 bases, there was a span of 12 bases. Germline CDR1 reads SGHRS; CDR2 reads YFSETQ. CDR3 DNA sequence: TGCGCCAGCAGCGGCATGCCCGCTAGCACAGATACGCAGTATTTT. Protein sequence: CASSGMPASTDTQYF.

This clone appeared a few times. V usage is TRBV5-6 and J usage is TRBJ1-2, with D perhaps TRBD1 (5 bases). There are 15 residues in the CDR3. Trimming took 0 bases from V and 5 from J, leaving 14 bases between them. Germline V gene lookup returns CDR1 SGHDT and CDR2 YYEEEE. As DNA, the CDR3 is TGTGCCAGCAGCTTGGCCGGGGGGTACAGGTATGGCTACACCTTC. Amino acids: CASSLAGGYRYGYTF.

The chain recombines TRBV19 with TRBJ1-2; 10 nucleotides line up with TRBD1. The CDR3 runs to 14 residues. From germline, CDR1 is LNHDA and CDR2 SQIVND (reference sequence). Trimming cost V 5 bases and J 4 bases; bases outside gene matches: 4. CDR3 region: CASSARDRGYGYTF. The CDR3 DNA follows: TGTGCCAGTAGTGCTCGGGACAGGGGCTATGGCTACACCTTC.

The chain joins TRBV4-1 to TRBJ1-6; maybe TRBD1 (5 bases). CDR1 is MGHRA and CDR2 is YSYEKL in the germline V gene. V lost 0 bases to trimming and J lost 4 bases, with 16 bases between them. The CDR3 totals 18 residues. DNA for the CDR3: TGCGCCAGCAGCCAAGAAACCGGGGACGCATATTATAATTCACCCCTCCACTTT. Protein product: CASSQETGDAYYNSPLHF.

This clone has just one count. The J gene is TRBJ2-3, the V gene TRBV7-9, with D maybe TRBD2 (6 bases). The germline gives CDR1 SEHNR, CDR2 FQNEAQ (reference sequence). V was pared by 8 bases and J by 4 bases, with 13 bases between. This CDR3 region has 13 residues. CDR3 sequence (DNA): TGTGCCAGCGACGCTAGCGCCGCAGATACGCAGTATTTT. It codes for CASDASAADTQYF.

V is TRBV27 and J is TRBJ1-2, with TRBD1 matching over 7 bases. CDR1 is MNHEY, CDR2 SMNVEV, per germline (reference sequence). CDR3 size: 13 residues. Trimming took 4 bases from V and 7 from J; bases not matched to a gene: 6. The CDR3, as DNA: TGTGCCAGCAGTTACGGAGGGGGCTTTGGCTACACCTTC. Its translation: CASSYGGGFGYTF.

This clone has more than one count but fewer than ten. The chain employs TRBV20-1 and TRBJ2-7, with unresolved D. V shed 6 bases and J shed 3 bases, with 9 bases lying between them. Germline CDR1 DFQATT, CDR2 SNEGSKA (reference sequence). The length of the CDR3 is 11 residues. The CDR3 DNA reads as TGCAGTGCCGGCCAGAACTACGAGCAGTACTTC. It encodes CSAGQNYEQYF.

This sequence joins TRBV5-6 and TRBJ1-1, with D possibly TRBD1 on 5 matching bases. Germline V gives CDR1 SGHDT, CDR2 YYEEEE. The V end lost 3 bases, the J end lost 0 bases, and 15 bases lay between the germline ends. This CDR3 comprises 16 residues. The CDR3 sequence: CASSWGSARMNTEAFF. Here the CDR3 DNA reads TGTGCCAGCAGCTGGGGGTCAGCCCGCATGAACACTGAAGCTTTCTTT.

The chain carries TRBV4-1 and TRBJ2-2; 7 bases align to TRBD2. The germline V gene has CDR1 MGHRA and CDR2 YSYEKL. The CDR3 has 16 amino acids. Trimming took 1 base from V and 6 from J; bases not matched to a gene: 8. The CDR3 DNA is TGCGCCAGCAGCCAAGCGGGACTACGAGGGTCCGGGGAGCTGTTTTTT. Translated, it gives CASSQAGLRGSGELFF.

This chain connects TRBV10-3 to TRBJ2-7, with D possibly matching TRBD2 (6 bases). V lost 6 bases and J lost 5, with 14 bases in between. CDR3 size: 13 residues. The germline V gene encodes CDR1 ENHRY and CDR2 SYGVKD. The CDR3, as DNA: TGTGCCATCAGGGGGACTGGGGCCGACGAGCAGTACTTC. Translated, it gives CAIRGTGADEQYF.

The CDR3 protein is CASSGWRGQSHTDTQYF. CDR3 sequence (DNA): TGTGCCAGCAGTGGTTGGCGGGGACAAAGCCACACAGATACGCAGTATTTT. The chain is built from TRBV6-1 and TRBJ2-3, with D perhaps assigned TRBD1 or TRBD2 (6 bases each). Trimming removed 4 bases at V and 2 bases at J, with 19 bases between. The CDR3 covers 17 residues. Germline-derived CDR1 and CDR2 are MNHNS and SASEGT.

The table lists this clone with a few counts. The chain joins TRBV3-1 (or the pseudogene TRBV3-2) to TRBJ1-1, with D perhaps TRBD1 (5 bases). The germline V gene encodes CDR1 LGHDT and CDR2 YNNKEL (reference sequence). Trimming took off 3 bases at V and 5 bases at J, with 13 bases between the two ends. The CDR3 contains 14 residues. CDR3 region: CASSQGTLRTEAFF. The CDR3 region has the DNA TGTGCCAGCAGCCAGGGGACGCTAAGGACTGAAGCTTTCTTT.

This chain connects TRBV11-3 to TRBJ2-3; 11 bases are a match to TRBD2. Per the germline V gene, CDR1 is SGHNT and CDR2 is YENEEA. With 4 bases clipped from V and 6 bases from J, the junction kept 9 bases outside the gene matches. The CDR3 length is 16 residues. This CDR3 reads CASSSRSSGGSDTQYF. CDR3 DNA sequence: TGTGCCAGCAGCTCCCGCTCTAGCGGGGGGTCGGATACGCAGTATTTT.

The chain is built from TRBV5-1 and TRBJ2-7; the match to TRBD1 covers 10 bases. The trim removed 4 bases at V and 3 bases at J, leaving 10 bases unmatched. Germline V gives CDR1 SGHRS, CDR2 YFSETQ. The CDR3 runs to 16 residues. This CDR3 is CASSRGTGVTNYEQYF. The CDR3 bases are TGCGCCAGCAGCAGAGGGACAGGGGTCACCAACTACGAGCAGTACTTC.

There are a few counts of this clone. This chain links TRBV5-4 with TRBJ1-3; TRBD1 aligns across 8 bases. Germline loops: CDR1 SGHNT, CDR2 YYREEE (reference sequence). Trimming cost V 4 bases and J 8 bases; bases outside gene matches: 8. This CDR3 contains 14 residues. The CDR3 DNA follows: TGTGCCAGCAGCGCGGGACAGGTTGTAGACACCATATATTTT. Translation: CASSAGQVVDTIYF.

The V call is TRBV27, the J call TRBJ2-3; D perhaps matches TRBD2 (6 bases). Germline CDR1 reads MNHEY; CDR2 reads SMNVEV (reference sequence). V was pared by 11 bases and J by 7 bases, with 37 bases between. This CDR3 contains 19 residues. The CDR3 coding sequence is TGTGCCGAGTACTGGGGACTTATATGGCCTGAAAAGTTTGGGAATACGCAGTATTTT. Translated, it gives CAEYWGLIWPEKFGNTQYF.